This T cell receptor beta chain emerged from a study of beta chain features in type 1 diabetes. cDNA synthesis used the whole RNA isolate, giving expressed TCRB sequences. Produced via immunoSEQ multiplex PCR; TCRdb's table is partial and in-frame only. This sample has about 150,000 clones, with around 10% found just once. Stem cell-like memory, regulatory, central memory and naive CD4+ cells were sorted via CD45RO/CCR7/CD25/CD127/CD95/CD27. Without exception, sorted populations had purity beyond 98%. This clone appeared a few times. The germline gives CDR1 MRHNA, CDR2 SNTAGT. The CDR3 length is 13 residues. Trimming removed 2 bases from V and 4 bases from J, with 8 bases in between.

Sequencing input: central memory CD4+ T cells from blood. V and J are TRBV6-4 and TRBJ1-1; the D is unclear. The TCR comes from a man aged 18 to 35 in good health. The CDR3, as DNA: TGTGCCAGCAGTGACGGATGGGGCACTGAAGCTTTCTTT. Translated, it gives CASSDGWGTEAFF.